These T cell receptor beta chains were read from a single sample in a study of tumor-infiltrating lymphocytes in localized non-small cell lung cancer. Sequencing was performed with immunoSEQ multiplex PCR; in TCRdb, only in-frame clones are kept and a portion is missing. The sample shows fewer than 20,000 clones, 73% of them seen only once. Material: lung tumor tissue. These receptors were collected from a human donor with non-small cell lung cancer. Both conserved end residues are part of each CDR3. D genes are given only for firm matches. Clone size is shown for a subset of rows, as once, few, many or a class of expanded clone.

v_call	d_call	j_call	clone_size	cdr3_aa	cdr3_nt
TRBV7-2	TRBD1	TRBJ1-1	-	CASSFQGEYTEAFF	TGTGCCAGCAGCTTTCAGGGGGAGTACACTGAAGCTTTCTTT
TRBV11-2	TRBD1	TRBJ2-5	medium-sized	CASSRNQFGTGLETQYF	TGTGCCAGCAGCCGAAATCAGTTCGGGACAGGGCTGGAGACCCAGTACTTC
TRBV19	-	TRBJ2-3	-	CASSKWAGTDTQYF	TGTGCCAGTAGTAAATGGGCAGGCACAGATACGCAGTATTTT
TRBV5-4	-	TRBJ2-3	-	CASSSLGFDTQYF	TGTGCCAGCAGCTCCCTAGGATTCGATACGCAGTATTTT
TRBV30	TRBD1	TRBJ2-7	-	CAWSVDRPYEQYF	TGTGCCTGGAGTGTGGACAGGCCCTACGAGCAGTACTTC
TRBV9	-	TRBJ2-3	-	CASSTGGQGMNTQYF	TGTGCCAGCAGCACGGGGGGCCAGGGGATGAATACGCAGTATTTT
TRBV9	-	TRBJ1-2	-	CASSAQGWEGYTF	TGTGCCAGCAGCGCTCAGGGTTGGGAAGGCTACACCTTC
TRBV11-2	-	TRBJ2-2	-	CASSLTFGGTGELFF	TGTGCCAGCAGCTTAACATTCGGAGGGACCGGGGAGCTGTTTTTT
TRBV9	TRBD2	TRBJ2-3	-	CASSVGPWTSGGIRDTQYF	TGTGCCAGCAGCGTAGGGCCCTGGACTAGCGGGGGAATTCGAGATACGCAGTATTTT
TRBV2	TRBD2	TRBJ2-3	-	CASLRGGRTDTQYF	TGTGCCTCCTTACGGGGGGGCCGCACAGATACGCAGTATTTT
TRBV2	TRBD1	TRBJ2-3	-	CASNQGGTDTQYF	TGTGCCAGCAATCAGGGGGGCACAGATACGCAGTATTTT
TRBV30	-	TRBJ1-5	medium-sized	CAWSGASNQPQHF	TGTGCCTGGAGTGGGGCTAGCAATCAGCCCCAGCATTTT
TRBV6-1	-	TRBJ2-7	-	CASSSREPTYEQYF	TGTGCCAGCAGTTCCCGGGAACCAACCTACGAGCAGTACTTC
TRBV7-2	TRBD2	TRBJ2-3	-	CASSPRGQLAGVVDTQYF	TGTGCCAGCAGCCCCCGGGGGCAACTAGCGGGAGTGGTAGATACGCAGTATTTT
TRBV9	TRBD2	TRBJ2-3	-	CASSVGYLAVSTDTQYF	TGTGCCAGCAGCGTAGGGTACCTAGCGGTTAGCACAGATACGCAGTATTTT
TRBV10-2	TRBD2	TRBJ2-2	-	CASSDATSGGTGELFF	TGCGCCAGCAGTGACGCGACTAGCGGGGGCACCGGGGAGCTGTTTTTT